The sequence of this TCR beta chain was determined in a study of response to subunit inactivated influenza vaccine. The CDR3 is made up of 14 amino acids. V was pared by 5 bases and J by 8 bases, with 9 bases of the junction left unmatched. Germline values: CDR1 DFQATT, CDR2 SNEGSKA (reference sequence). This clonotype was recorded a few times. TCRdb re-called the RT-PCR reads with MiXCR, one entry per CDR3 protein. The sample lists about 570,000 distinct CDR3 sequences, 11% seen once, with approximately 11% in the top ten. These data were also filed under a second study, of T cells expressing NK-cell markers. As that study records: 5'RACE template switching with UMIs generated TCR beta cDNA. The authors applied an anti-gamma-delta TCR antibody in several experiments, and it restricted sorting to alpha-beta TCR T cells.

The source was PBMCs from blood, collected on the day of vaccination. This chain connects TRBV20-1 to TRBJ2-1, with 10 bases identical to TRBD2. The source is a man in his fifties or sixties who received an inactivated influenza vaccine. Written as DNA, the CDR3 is TGCAGTGCTGGTCTGGGGACTAGCGTCCATGAGCAGTTCTTC. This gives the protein CSAGLGTSVHEQFF.